The sequence of this T cell receptor beta chain was determined in a study of human T cells and chemical hapten exposure (dated by TCRdb to 2020 to 2023). Background on the whole study: For sensitization, 2% DPC in acetone was applied to a 2 cm by 2 cm area of upper inner arm skin. Patients additionally received weekly therapeutic DPC doses to the scalp throughout the approximately 25-week study period. Patch testing was done on the upper back using Finn chambers containing 0.01% DPC, and results were scored after 6 days according to International Contact Dermatitis Research Group standards. Alopecia areata with under or over 50% scalp involvement, alopecia totalis and alopecia universalis were represented in the patient cohort, which was mostly female. Libraries were pooled for sequencing, and per-sample TCR yields varied mainly because of small differences in library volumes within the pool. Peripheral blood TCR repertoire changes were tracked in vivo in alopecia patients during primary and secondary sensitization to the hapten diphenylcyclopropenone (DPC). Blood was sampled from patients pre-sensitization (week 0) and at 2, 6 and about 24 weeks after DPC sensitization. Blood for TCR sequencing was provided by twenty-nine alopecia patients at one to four time points (pre-sensitization, 2, 6 and 24 weeks).

The study at large found these results: DPC sensitization did not change how many TCRs were above 1 in 1000 frequency, and no evidence was found of alterations in global repertoire structure. Significantly more large CDR3 similarity clusters were formed by expanded TCRs than by pre-sensitization or healthy control sets, consistent with antigen-driven responses. Repeated subsampling changed both the strength of the expansion versus patch-test correlation and the threshold at which that correlation became significant. Because every patient had alopecia, a presumed autoimmune disease, the patients' immune response might differ from that of healthy individuals. A positive correlation was found between the number of PT1 expanded TCRs and patch test score, with significance reached at thresholds 8, 16 and 32 but not 4.

The library was prepared using RACE. Sequencing instrument: NextSeq 500. During library preparation, unique molecular identifiers were attached to individual cDNA molecules so that TCRs could be counted in a quantitative, reproducible way. From each blood RNA sample, both TCR alpha and TCR beta chains were sequenced. Per the authors' processing: Samples had a median of 95,638 TCRs, with a range from 23,224 to 690,600. The Decombinator software suite was used to annotate the V, J and CDR3 of the TCR reads. Every sample was subsampled to the same number of TCRs (28,000) for the PS versus PT1 abundance plots. Expanded TCRs were defined as absent before sensitization and observed at least eight times at the 2-week time point. TCRdb took the public reads, trimmed them with fastp at Q25, ran MiXCR for clone calling and kept in-frame beta chains. Identical CDR3 protein sequences are pooled into one entry, listed with their most common genes and DNA. The authors' filters were not applied to this entry. This sample comprises 84,000 or so distinct CDR3 sequences, roughly a tenth of them detected only once. 2.2% of the sample rests with the top ten.

Note on this clonotype: Its cognate antigen has yet to be identified. The record has no base qualities; no much larger clone is one base away.

Read against the paper, the sample's time point label means: patch test 1, 2 weeks after DPC sensitization. This specimen's treatment or condition label, interpreted: therapeutic diphenylcyclopropenone sensitization with weekly scalp DPC. At each patch-test visit, blood was drawn before the patch test was applied. To be eligible, patients had to be aged 18 to 70, diagnosed with alopecia and judged suitable for DPC therapy, while pregnant patients were excluded. Total RNA was isolated from unfractionated whole blood collected in Tempus Blood RNA tubes. Measured from the cysteine to the phenylalanine, the CDR3 is 14 residues long. Just the 42-base CDR3 DNA is kept, in frame starting at base 1. For CDR1 and CDR2, the germline V gene lists SGHTA and FQGNSA. V is shortened by 5 bases, J by 3 bases, and the region joining them spans 13 bases.

The chain employs TRBV7-2 and TRBJ1-2; no D gene call is confident. The source was whole blood, collected in connection with sensitization to the hapten diphenylcyclopropenone (DPC). The sequence was collected from a man in his forties or fifties with alopecia areata. Some clones in this sample may be carry-over from other donors' samples. The CDR3 in this case is CASSPWPADYGYTF. The nucleotide sequence is given as TGTGCCAGCAGCCCGTGGCCAGCCGACTATGGCTACACCTTC.